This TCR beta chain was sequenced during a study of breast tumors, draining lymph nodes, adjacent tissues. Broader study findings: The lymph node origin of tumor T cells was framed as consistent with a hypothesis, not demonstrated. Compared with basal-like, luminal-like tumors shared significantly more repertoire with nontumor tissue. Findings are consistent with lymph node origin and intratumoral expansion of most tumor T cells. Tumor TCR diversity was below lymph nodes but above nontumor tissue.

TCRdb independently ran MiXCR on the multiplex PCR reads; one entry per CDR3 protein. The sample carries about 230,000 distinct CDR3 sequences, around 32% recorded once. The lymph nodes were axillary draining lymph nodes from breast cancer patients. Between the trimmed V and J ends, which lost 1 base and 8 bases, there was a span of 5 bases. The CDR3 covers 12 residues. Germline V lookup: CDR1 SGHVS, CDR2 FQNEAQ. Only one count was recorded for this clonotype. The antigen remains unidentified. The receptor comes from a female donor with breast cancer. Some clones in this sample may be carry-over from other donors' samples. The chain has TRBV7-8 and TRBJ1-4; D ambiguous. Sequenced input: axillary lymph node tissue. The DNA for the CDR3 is TGTGCCAGCAGCTTAGTTCGGGAAAAACTGTTTTTT. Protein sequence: CASSLVREKLFF.